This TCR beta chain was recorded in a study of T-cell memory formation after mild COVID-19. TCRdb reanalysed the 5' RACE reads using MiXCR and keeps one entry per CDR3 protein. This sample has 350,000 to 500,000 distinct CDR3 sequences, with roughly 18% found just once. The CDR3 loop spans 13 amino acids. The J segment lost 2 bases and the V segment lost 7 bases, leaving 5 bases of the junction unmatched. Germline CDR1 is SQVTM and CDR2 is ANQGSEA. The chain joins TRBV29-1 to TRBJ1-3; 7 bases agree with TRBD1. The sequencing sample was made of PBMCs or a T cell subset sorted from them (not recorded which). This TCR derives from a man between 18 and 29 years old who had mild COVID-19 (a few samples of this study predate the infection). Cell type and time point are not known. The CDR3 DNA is TGCAGCGGGAGACAGGGCCCTGGAAACACCATATATTTT. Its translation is CSGRQGPGNTIYF.